These T cell receptor beta chains were read from a single sample in a study of T cell repertoires in cytomegalovirus infection. Using its own MiXCR run on the reads, TCRdb lists one record per CDR3 protein. The sample contains about 500,000 distinct CDR3 sequences, about 33% of which appear only once. No antigen has been identified for these receptors. This sample comprised cultured PBMCs, obtained from culture after CMV antigen stimulation. The receptors were sampled from a human donor in good health (CMV status not recorded). Some clones in this sample may be carry-over from other donors' samples. The CDR3 runs from the conserved cysteine through the conserved F or W. D genes are given only for firm matches. Expanded clones are given a class, and other clones once, few, many or no size at all.

NA | TRBJ1-2 | TRBV12-3/TRBV12-4 | TRBD1 | 14 | TGTGCCAGCAGTTTAGCCGAGGGGGCCGGTGGCTACACCTTC | CASSLAEGAGGYTF
few | TRBJ2-2 | TRBV4-3 | NA | 15 | TGCGCCAGCAGCCAAGATTTAGGTTGGACCGGGGAGCTGTTTTTT | CASSQDLGWTGELFF
few | TRBJ2-7 | TRBV12-3/TRBV12-4 | TRBD1 | 15 | TGTGCCAGCAGCCAATTTCGACAGGGGTCCTACGAGCAGTACTTC | CASSQFRQGSYEQYF
many | TRBJ2-3 | TRBV7-9 | TRBD1 | 15 | TGTGCCAGCAGCTTAACCACAGGGGGCACAGATACGCAGTATTTT | CASSLTTGGTDTQYF
NA | TRBJ1-1 | TRBV7-4 | NA | 15 | TGTGCCAGCAGCTTGATGTCGAGCATGCACACTGAAGCTTTCTTT | CASSLMSSMHTEAFF
NA | TRBJ1-2 | TRBV29-1 | TRBD1 | 12 | TGCAGCGCCCGGACAGGGGACGGTGGCTACACCTTC | CSARTGDGGYTF
few | TRBJ2-5 | TRBV7-8 | TRBD1 | 15 | TGTGCCAGCAGCCTACGACAGGGGGCAGGAGAGACCCAGTACTTC | CASSLRQGAGETQYF
NA | TRBJ2-1 | TRBV4-3 | NA | 17 | TGCGCCAGCAGCCAAGAGAGTCACAGGATCCTGGACAATGAGCAGTTCTTC | CASSQESHRILDNEQFF
NA | TRBJ1-2 | TRBV27 | NA | 12 | TGTGCCAGCAAGCGAGGAACGGATGGCTACACCTTC | CASKRGTDGYTF
NA | TRBJ2-7 | TRBV7-9 | NA | 15 | TGTGCCAGCAGTCCTCCCGACACCAAGGTGGACGAGCAGTACTTC | CASSPPDTKVDEQYF
few | TRBJ2-2 | TRBV7-2 | TRBD2 | 19 | TGTGCCAGCAGCTCCCCGCGAGGTGTCGCGGGAGGGCCGGCCGGGGAGCTGTTTTTT | CASSSPRGVAGGPAGELFF
once | TRBJ2-2 | TRBV9 | TRBD2 | 16 | TGTGCCAGCAGCGGGACTAGCGGGAGGCACACCGGGGAGCTGTTTTTT | CASSGTSGRHTGELFF
NA | TRBJ2-5 | TRBV7-2 | NA | 16 | TGTGCCAGCATCAGGGCGGCGGGACCAGTAGGGGAGACCCAGTACTTC | CASIRAAGPVGETQYF
few | TRBJ2-1 | TRBV20-1 | TRBD2 | 16 | TGCAGTGCTAGACCATCTAGCGGGAGGGCCGGTTATGAGCAGTTCTTC | CSARPSSGRAGYEQFF